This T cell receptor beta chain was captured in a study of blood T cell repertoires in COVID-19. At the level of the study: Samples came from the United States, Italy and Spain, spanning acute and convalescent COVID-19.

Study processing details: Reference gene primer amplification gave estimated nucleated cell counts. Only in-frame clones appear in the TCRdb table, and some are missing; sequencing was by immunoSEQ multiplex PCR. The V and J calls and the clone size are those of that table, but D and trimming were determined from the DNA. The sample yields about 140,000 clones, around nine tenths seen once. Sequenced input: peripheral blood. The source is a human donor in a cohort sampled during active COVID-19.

CDR3 nucleotide sequence: TGCGCCAGCAGCCAAGAACAGGATGAGCAGTTCTTC. Translated, it gives CASSQEQDEQFF. This chain connects TRBV4-1 to TRBJ2-1; a possible D gene is TRBD1 (5 bases). CDR1 is MGHRA, CDR2 YSYEKL, per germline. V gave up 0 bases and J gave up 8 bases, with 5 bases separating them. CDR3 length equals 12 residues.